Given below is one T cell receptor beta chain in context. In the source study's methods: Amplification of reference gene primers was used by the study to estimate nucleated cell counts. TCRdb keeps only in-frame clones here, not all; method: immunoSEQ multiplex PCR. For V, J and clone size, that table is used; D and trimming come from the DNA. Of more than 45,000 clones detected, approximately 90% appear once; the ten largest clones hold roughly 10%. This record belongs to a study of blood T cell repertoires in COVID-19. Study-level information: The United States, Italy and Spain supplied acute and convalescent COVID-19 samples. T cells, B-cell-depleted T cells, or PBMCs provided the cDNA or gDNA that served as material.

This CDR3 contains 11 residues. Germline assignment: CDR1 DFQATT and CDR2 SNEGSKA (reference sequence). The ends lost 5 bases at V and 13 bases at J; junction bases unmatched: 7. The sequence derives from a woman aged 80 or over with acute or convalescent COVID-19. The sequenced material came from peripheral blood. The chain joins TRBV20-1 to TRBJ1-1, with TRBD1 matching 10 bases. The CDR3 sequence is CSAQGDRGVFF. The CDR3 nucleotides are TGCAGTGCTCAGGGGGACAGGGGCGTTTTCTTT.